This T cell receptor beta chain was identified in a study of blood T cell repertoires in COVID-19. The overall study: Acute and convalescent COVID-19 specimens originated in the United States, Italy and Spain.

As processed by the authors: Scientists estimated how many nucleated cells there were by amplifying reference gene primers. Here immunoSEQ multiplex PCR was the method, and the copy in TCRdb shows in-frame clones only, minus some. That table gives V, J and clone size, and the DNA gave D and trimming. Of about 240,000 clones listed, 70% to 90% are singletons. Germline values: CDR1 SGHRS, CDR2 YFSETQ. The CDR3 has 14 amino acids. The ends were cut back, 1 base at V and 5 bases at J, with 12 bases in the middle. The receptor comes from a man aged 50 to 60 with acute or convalescent COVID-19. Specimen: peripheral blood. The V call is TRBV5-1, the J call TRBJ1-1; no definite D call. CDR3 residues: CASSLTTGWTEAFF. DNA of the CDR3: TGCGCCAGCAGCTTGACCACCGGGTGGACTGAAGCTTTCTTT.